This record looks at one T cell receptor beta chain sequence and its context. This clonotype was seen many times. Its antigen target is currently unknown. No quality values exist for individual bases; no much larger clone is one base distant. This beta chain is an off-target read within a library intended for alpha chains, so its frequency means little. Receptor libraries were prepared by 5' RACE. TCRdb shows the sequencer as NextSeq 500. In the TCR library protocol, a unique molecular identifier was attached to each TCR cDNA molecule so that PCR and sequencing errors could be corrected. As for the authors' bioinformatics: TCR identification, UMI-based error correction and CDR3 extraction were performed with Decombinator tools. TCRs above a frequency of 2 per 1,000, corresponding to the top 1% of the tumor frequency distribution, were defined as expanded. Expanded tumor TCRs statistically deemed absent (corrected P<0.05) from at least one tumor region were classed as regional, and all other expanded tumor TCRs were classed as ubiquitous. Rényi diversity was computed with the R vegan package after subsampling each repertoire 100 times to 5,000 TCRs. To build CDR3 similarity networks, amino acid triplet string-kernel similarity was used, and CDR3s were connected when their pairwise similarity was above 0.82. TCRdb ran its own pipeline on the public reads, namely fastp trimming at Q25 and MiXCR clone calling, and kept in-frame beta chains. CDR3 protein duplicates are merged, each entry listing the most common genes and DNA. The V and J calls follow TCRdb's processing rather than the paper's. The sample table lists 4,500 to 7,000 distinct CDR3 sequences, under 5% of them with a count of one. The ten largest clones take up 20% to 30% of the sample.

This sample's time point label indicates: sample taken at primary tumor resection. Donors were under 95 patients with early-stage, untreated non-small cell lung cancer from the lung TRACERx cohort. TCR sequencing used whole RNA extracted from tumor and nontumor lung tissue, or from cryopreserved PBMC samples, without cell sorting. Only patients for whom sufficient RNA was available from at least two tumor regions were selected for TCR sequencing. Tumor and adjacent nontumor lung specimens were reviewed by a lung pathologist before selection. The record originates from a study of spatial heterogeneity in lung cancer (dated by TCRdb to about 2019). For the study in its entirety: Beta-chain transcripts were consistently detected in greater numbers than alpha-chain transcripts, which likely reflected higher beta-chain transcript abundance. The study linked features of the TCR repertoire to counts of nonsynonymous mutations, which were determined by whole-exome sequencing of tumor tissue. A strong correlation was found between TCR transcript counts in tumor regions and a T cell transcriptional module score from matched bulk RNA-seq. In the raw uncorrected reads, each unique combination of TCR and UMI appeared more than ten times on average. At surgery, over 200 tumor regions, 64 matched nontumor lung samples and 50 to 60 PBMC samples were TCR-sequenced for both alpha and beta chains. The study quantitatively compared TCR alpha and beta repertoires across multiple tumor regions, matched nontumor lung and blood in non-small cell lung cancer. Study-level results and caveats: Confirming at a functional level the hypothesis that regional TCRs recognize regional mutations was considered to require additional single-cell paired TCR alpha and beta sequencing. The tumor nonsynonymous mutation count correlated with the number of expanded alpha and beta TCRs within the tumor. Counts of ubiquitous and regional expanded TCRs correlated with counts of ubiquitous and regional nonsynonymous mutations, respectively. Estimated TCR-seq coverage of tumor T cells was only around 7.2% for alpha chains and 13% for beta chains.

The starting material was lung tumor tissue, obtained at surgery. The TCR sequence derives from a male donor with early-stage non-small cell lung cancer.

The bases are TGTGCCAGCAGTGTCCTAGCGTCAGAGACCCAGTACTTC. Its translation reads: CASSVLASETQYF. The rearranged chain carries TRBV6-1 and TRBJ2-5; tentative D gene TRBD2, with 6 bases matching. Taken from cysteine to phenylalanine, the CDR3 has 13 residues. Left in the record is the CDR3 DNA by itself, 39 bases read in frame from the first base. Deletion took 4 bases off V and 4 bases off J, with a span of 10 bases between the germline ends. Looking up the germline V gene yields CDR1 MNHNS and CDR2 SASEGT.